The source of this T cell receptor beta chain is a study of beta chain features in type 1 diabetes. Germline CDR1 is SGHRS and CDR2 is YFSETQ. This CDR3 spans 13 amino acids. V lost 4 bases, J lost 5 bases, and 10 bases lay in between. Expressed TCRB transcripts were sequenced after all isolated RNA was converted to cDNA. Here immunoSEQ multiplex PCR was the method, and the copy in TCRdb shows in-frame clones only, minus some. The table includes around 140,000 clones, about 9.7% detected once. This sequence originates from a woman aged 40 to 49 in good health. Sequencing was carried out using central memory CD4+ T cells from blood. This rearrangement joins TRBV5-1 to TRBJ1-5; D possibly corresponds to TRBD1 (6 bases). CDR3 DNA: TGCGCCAGCAGCGAGGGGGTGGATCAGCCCCAGCATTTT. Its translation: CASSEGVDQPQHF.